These 29 T cell receptor beta chains were sequenced from one sample in a study of cytomegalovirus exposure and HLA in healthy donors. PCR amplification relied on 60 Vbeta primers (plus 13 Jbeta primers). This table comes from immunoSEQ multiplex PCR, and its TCRdb copy is limited to in-frame clones, with some not included. Of 140,000 or so clones in the sample, 61% are singletons; the top ten hold less than 2%. The specimen was PBMCs. These TCRs come from a male donor in good health and CMV-seronegative.

The rearrangement links TRBV9 to TRBJ1-4, with a tentative D call TRBD1 (6 bases). This CDR3 has 15 residues. Per the germline V gene, CDR1 is SGDLS and CDR2 is YYNGEE. The V gene lost 4 bases and the J gene lost 4 bases, with 14 bases spanning the gap. The CDR3 loop reads CASSPWDIRNEKLFF. The DNA of the CDR3 is TGTGCCAGCAGCCCCTGGGACATTCGTAATGAAAAACTGTTTTTT.

The chain has TRBV6-1 and TRBJ1-5; no clear D gene. V shed 9 bases and J shed 4 bases, with 19 bases lying between them. The CDR3 runs 15 residues. Per the germline V gene, CDR1 is MNHNS and CDR2 is SASEGT. The CDR3 reads CASKDSPGQNQPQHF. CDR3 nucleotides: TGTGCCAGTAAGGACTCCCCGGGCCAAAATCAGCCCCAGCATTTT.

This clone was picked up one time. The rearrangement joins TRBV19 to TRBJ2-1; 9 bases map to TRBD2. This CDR3 spans 15 amino acids. Looked up from germline, CDR1 is LNHDA and CDR2 is SQIVND (reference sequence). J was trimmed by 6 bases and V by 3 bases; bases with no gene match: 6. CDR3 loop: CASSIPLAGTNEQFF. The CDR3 DNA reads TGTGCCAGTAGTATCCCACTAGCGGGCACCAATGAGCAGTTCTTC.

This chain uses TRBV19 with TRBJ1-5; TRBD1 agrees at 7 bases. Germline assignment: CDR1 LNHDA and CDR2 SQIVND (reference sequence). There are 15 residues in the CDR3. J lost 4 bases, V lost 1 base, and 4 bases had no gene match. The CDR3 DNA sequence: TGTGCCAGTAGTATAGCCCCAGGGGGAAATCAGCCCCAGCATTTT. Its translation is CASSIAPGGNQPQHF.

This sequence joins TRBV19 and TRBJ2-3; 7 bases match TRBD1. CDR1 and CDR2 from the germline V gene are LNHDA and SQIVND (reference sequence). The J segment lost 6 bases and the V segment lost 1 base, leaving 10 bases of the junction unmatched. This CDR3 has 16 residues. CDR3 sequence: CASSIASQGGWDTQYF. CDR3 nucleotides: TGTGCCAGTAGTATAGCCTCCCAAGGGGGCTGGGATACGCAGTATTTT.

V and J are TRBV9 and TRBJ2-1, with 7 bases that match TRBD1. The CDR3 totals 14 residues. Trimming cost V 3 bases and J 6 bases; bases outside gene matches: 6. Germline V gene lookup returns CDR1 SGDLS and CDR2 YYNGEE. CDR3 in amino acids: CASSASWTGNEQFF. The DNA of the CDR3 is TGTGCCAGCAGCGCCTCCTGGACAGGCAATGAGCAGTTCTTC.

This chain uses TRBV5-1 with TRBJ1-2; D ambiguous. CDR3 length equals 12 residues. V was clipped by 5 bases and J by 4 bases, with 9 bases between them. CDR1 is SGHRS, CDR2 YFSETQ, per germline. The CDR3 DNA is TGCGCCAGCAGGGTGTACGGCTATGGCTACACCTTC. Translated, it gives CASRVYGYGYTF.

This chain joins TRBV28 and TRBJ2-3, with 10 bases lining up with TRBD2. Trimming cost V 6 bases and J 3 bases; bases outside gene matches: 3. The CDR3 spans 14 residues. Germline CDR1 is MDHEN and CDR2 is SYDVKM. The CDR3 region has the DNA TGTGCCAGCAGAGCGGGGGGGGCGACAGATACGCAGTATTTT. Translation: CASRAGGATDTQYF.

This clone was counted only a few times. This rearrangement joins TRBV5-8 to TRBJ2-7; D perhaps matches TRBD1 (5 bases). The CDR3 consists of 16 residues. The germline CDR1 and CDR2 sequences are SGHTS and YDEGEE. Trimming removed 4 bases at V and 2 bases at J, with 19 bases between. CDR3 nucleotide sequence: TGTGCCAGCAGCCCCGAAAAAAGGGGAACTCCCTACGAGCAGTACTTC. Translation gives CASSPEKRGTPYEQYF.

V is TRBV7-8 and J is TRBJ2-3; tentative D call: TRBD1 (5 bases). This CDR3 contains 15 residues. V lost 5 bases and J lost 1, with 13 bases in between. Germline V gene lookup returns CDR1 SGHVS and CDR2 FQNEAQ. The CDR3 reads CASSLTVRGTDTQYF. The CDR3, as DNA: TGTGCCAGCAGCCTGACAGTCCGGGGCACAGATACGCAGTATTTT.

This clone was seen more than once but under ten times. The chain employs TRBV6-5 and TRBJ2-1; the D gene is possibly TRBD2 (7 bases). The CDR3 length is 13 residues. V gave up 5 bases and J gave up 7 bases, with 12 bases separating them. CDR1 MNHEY and CDR2 SVGAGI come from the germline V gene. CDR3 loop: CASSVGGGNEQFF. In DNA form, the CDR3 reads TGTGCCAGCAGTGTAGGGGGGGGAAATGAGCAGTTCTTC.

CDR3 sequence: CASSSQANTEAFF. DNA for the CDR3: TGTGCCAGCAGCTCCCAAGCGAACACTGAAGCTTTCTTT. This chain uses TRBV5-6 with TRBJ1-1, with D unresolved. This CDR3 is built from 13 residues. V shed 3 bases and J shed 1 base, with 7 bases lying between them. Germline CDR1 is SGHDT and CDR2 is YYEEEE.

The sample holds one count of this clone. This CDR3 reads CASSVLGGANTGELFF. The CDR3 DNA reads as TGTGCCAGCAGCGTGCTTGGGGGGGCGAACACCGGGGAGCTGTTTTTT. The V gene is TRBV6-4, the J gene TRBJ2-2; 7 bases are a match to TRBD2. The V segment lost 6 bases and the J segment 0 bases; nucleotides outside the gene matches: 7. Germline V lookup: CDR1 MRHNA, CDR2 SNTAGT. The CDR3 is 16 residues long.

J is TRBJ2-1 and V is TRBV7-9, with 12 nucleotides matching TRBD2. The CDR3 extends over 17 amino acids. V dropped 5 bases and J dropped 4; count of bases not matched to a gene: 9. Germline CDR1 SEHNR, CDR2 FQNEAQ (reference sequence). The CDR3 here is CASSPRLAGANYNEQFF. The CDR3 nucleotides are TGTGCCAGCAGCCCCCGACTAGCGGGGGCCAATTACAATGAGCAGTTCTTC.

The genes are TRBV7-2 and TRBJ1-6, with D perhaps TRBD1 (6 bases). The CDR3 loop spans 15 amino acids. Germline V CDR1 and CDR2: SGHTA, FQGNSA. V lost 4 bases to trimming and J lost 2 bases, with 9 bases between them. The CDR3 region has the DNA TGTGCCAGCAGCTCGTGGACAGCCTATAATTCACCCCTCCACTTT. It translates to CASSSWTAYNSPLHF.

This rearrangement joins TRBV7-3 to TRBJ1-2, with TRBD1 identical over 9 bases. The CDR3 loop spans 13 amino acids. CDR1 is SGHTA, CDR2 FQGTGA, per germline. Trimming removed 2 bases from V and 7 bases from J; junction bases left unmatched: 2. Here the CDR3 DNA reads TGTGCCAGCAGCTTAGCGGGACAGGGTGGCTACACCTTC. It yields the protein CASSLAGQGGYTF.

CDR3: CASSEARLAVGETQYF. The CDR3 nucleotides are TGTGCCAGCAGTGAGGCACGACTAGCGGTGGGAGAGACCCAGTACTTC. The V call is TRBV2, the J call TRBJ2-5; 9 nucleotides align to TRBD2. Trimming took 3 bases from V and 4 from J; bases not matched to a gene: 9. CDR3 size: 16 residues. Germline lookup yields CDR1 SNHLY and CDR2 FYNNEI.

This chain links TRBV27 with TRBJ1-3; 7 nucleotides align to TRBD1. The CDR3 is 13 residues long. V gave up 10 bases and J gave up 4 bases; unmatched junction bases: 7. Germline V CDR1 and CDR2: MNHEY, SMNVEV (reference sequence). The CDR3 nucleotides read TGTGCCACCTCACAGACAGGGGGAAACACCATATATTTT. This gives the protein CATSQTGGNTIYF.

The CDR3 loop is CASSLMGQGNTEAFF. Written as DNA, the CDR3 is TGTGCCAGCAGCTTAATGGGACAGGGGAACACTGAAGCTTTCTTT. The V call is TRBV7-6, the J call TRBJ1-1; 9 bases map to TRBD1. From germline, CDR1 is SGHVS and CDR2 FNYEAQ. Trimming at V came to 2 bases and at J to 1 base, leaving 2 bases not matched to a gene. This CDR3 has 15 amino acids.

This clone was recorded a few times. V is TRBV15 and J is TRBJ2-5, with 10 bases identical to TRBD1. This CDR3 is built from 16 residues. Per the germline V gene, CDR1 is LNHNV and CDR2 is YYDKDF (reference sequence). V lost 2 bases and J lost 6; bases outside the gene matches: 9. This CDR3 reads CATSRPRDRGLQTQYF. The CDR3 coding sequence is TGTGCCACCAGCAGACCGCGGGACAGGGGACTACAGACCCAGTACTTC.

The chain recombines TRBV19 with TRBJ2-7; 9 positions match TRBD1. The germline gives CDR1 LNHDA, CDR2 SQIVND (reference sequence). The CDR3 runs to 14 residues. The V and J ends lost 7 bases and 7 bases, in that order; junction bases with no gene match: 11. The CDR3 region is CASTPGQGLQEQYF. The CDR3, as DNA: TGTGCCAGTACTCCGGGACAGGGACTTCAAGAGCAGTACTTC.

This chain links TRBV6-5 with TRBJ2-7; tentatively, D is TRBD2 (5 bases). This CDR3 comprises 14 residues. V dropped 6 bases and J dropped 0 bases, with 12 bases sitting between them. Germline CDR1 and CDR2: MNHEY and SVGAGI. CDR3 DNA sequence: TGTGCCAGCAGAGGTTCGGGGTTCTCCTACGAGCAGTACTTC. Translated, it gives CASRGSGFSYEQYF.

The chain couples TRBV7-8 to TRBJ2-5, with TRBD2 matching over 8 bases. In germline, CDR1 is SGHVS, CDR2 FQNEAQ. The junction had 4 bases not matched to a gene; V was cut back by 6 bases and J by 1 base. The CDR3 has 14 amino acids. The CDR3 DNA reads as TGTGCCAGCAGGAAGCGGGGGTCCCAAGAGACCCAGTACTTC. Translation gives CASRKRGSQETQYF.

The DNA of the CDR3 is TGTGCCAGCAGTTTCATTACCGGGACAGGTTTTCGGACTGAAGCTTTCTTT. This sequence encodes CASSFITGTGFRTEAFF. V gene TRBV14 combines with J gene TRBJ1-1; the match to TRBD1 covers 8 bases. The CDR3 is made up of 17 amino acids. J gave up 5 bases and V 6 bases, and 17 bases lay outside the gene matches. CDR1 and CDR2 from the germline V gene are SGHDN and FVKESK.

This chain connects TRBV18 to TRBJ1-2; 12 bases are a match to TRBD1. The CDR3 has 18 amino acids. Germline V CDR1 and CDR2: KGHSH, LQKENI. Germline trimming cut 3 bases from V and 4 bases from J; bases unmatched to any gene: 12. CDR3 in DNA: TGTGCCAGCTCACCCAGTCCCGGGACAGGGGGCCCTACCTATGGCTACACCTTC. Encoded protein: CASSPSPGTGGPTYGYTF.

This clone was counted a few times. Other DNA sequences from this sample encode an identical CDR3 as well. CDR3 bases: TGTGCCAGCAGCTTAAGTCAGGGTGGGACCGGGGAGCTGTTTTTT. Translation: CASSLSQGGTGELFF. The V gene is TRBV7-3, the J gene TRBJ2-2, with D possibly TRBD1 on 5 matching bases. V was shortened by 1 base and J by 5 bases, with 11 bases between the two germline ends. Germline loops: CDR1 SGHTA, CDR2 FQGTGA. This CDR3 comprises 15 residues.

The chain has TRBV28 and TRBJ2-3; TRBD1 matches at 9 bases. Germline-derived CDR1 and CDR2 are MDHEN and SYDVKM. The CDR3 length is 17 residues. V dropped 3 bases and J dropped 5; count of bases not matched to a gene: 12. The CDR3 region has the DNA TGTGCCAGCAGTTTTTGGGACAGGGCCGCCGGGGGAGATACGCAGTATTTT. It specifies CASSFWDRAAGGDTQYF.

The V and J genes are TRBV5-4 and TRBJ1-5, with 8 bases that match TRBD1. The CDR3 runs 16 residues. V lost 0 bases to trimming and J lost 4 bases; unmatched junction nucleotides: 6. Germline V gene lookup returns CDR1 SGHNT and CDR2 YYREEE (reference sequence). The CDR3 loop is CASSLAGQGSNQPQHF. In DNA, the CDR3 is TGTGCCAGCAGCTTGGCTGGACAGGGCTCTAATCAGCCCCAGCATTTT. Looking up the rest from reference TRBV5-4 and TRBJ1-5 gives the full variable domain: ETGVTQSPTHLIKTRGQQVTLRCSSQSGHNTVSWYQQALGQGPQFIFQYYREEENGRGNFPPRFSGLQFPNYSSELNVNALELDDSALYLCASSLAGQGSNQPQHFGDGTRLSIL.

The V and J genes are TRBV5-4 and TRBJ1-4; perhaps TRBD1 as D (5 bases). Germline loops: CDR1 SGHNT, CDR2 YYREEE (reference sequence). Trimming took 0 bases from V and 0 from J, leaving 6 bases between them. This CDR3 comprises 15 residues. Here the CDR3 DNA reads TGTGCCAGCAGCTTGGGGGGCTCAACTAATGAAAAACTGTTTTTT. Residues: CASSLGGSTNEKLFF.